Each of the 21 T cell receptor beta chains below was sequenced from the same sample in a study of glioma-infiltrating T cells. TCR alpha and beta CDR3 regions were amplified from RNA using iRepertoire nested multiplex PCR. TCRdb used MiXCR to reprocess the multiplex PCR reads, holding one entry per CDR3 protein. Of 3,000 to 3,500 distinct CDR3 sequences in the sample, 86% are singletons; the top ten hold 36%. The source material was glioma tissue, nonneoplastic brain tissue, or PBMCs (not recorded which). These receptors were collected from a human donor with low-grade glioma or glioblastoma, undergoing nonglioma brain surgery, or in good health (not recorded which).

In regard to this clonotype: Since the library was made to target alpha chains, this beta chain is a stray read and its abundance is not meaningful. This chain's CDR3 is CASSPILGNPAYF. As DNA, the CDR3 is TGTGCCAGCAGCCCGATCTTGGGTAACCCGGCGTATTTT. The chain couples TRBV7-3 to TRBJ2-3; no reliable D call. V was pared by 5 bases and J by 14 bases, with 20 bases between. Germline values: CDR1 SGHTA, CDR2 FQGTGA. The CDR3 loop spans 13 amino acids.

As regards this clonotype: This beta chain represents an off-target read in a library built for alpha chains; its size is of limited meaning. The gene calls are TRBV6-5 and TRBJ2-7, with 9 bases fitting TRBD1. This CDR3 contains 19 residues. Trimming cost V 0 bases and J 7 bases; bases outside gene matches: 19. CDR1 is MNHEY and CDR2 is SVGAGI in the germline V gene. Here the CDR3 reads CASSYSRDRDSFEDLEQYF. CDR3 sequence (DNA): TGTGCCAGCAGTTACTCGAGGGACAGGGACTCCTTTGAGGATCTGGAGCAGTACTTC.

Remarks on this clonotype: Since it is a stray read in a library aimed at alpha chains, this beta chain has a size that is not meaningful. The V gene is TRBV27, the J gene TRBJ2-3, with 8 bases matching TRBD2. Germline trimming cut 6 bases from V and 4 bases from J; bases unmatched to any gene: 21. CDR3 length equals 19 residues. CDR1 is MNHEY and CDR2 is SMNVEV in the germline V gene (reference sequence). The CDR3: CASSRGSGDITGLADTQYF. CDR3 DNA sequence: TGTGCCAGCAGCCGGGGTAGCGGGGACATCACGGGGTTGGCAGATACGCAGTATTTT.

A word on this clonotype: The library was built for alpha chains, so this beta chain is an off-target read and its size means little. The chain uses TRBV6-2 or TRBV6-3 and TRBJ2-1; unclear D gene. CDR3 length: 12 residues. V lost 6 bases and J lost 7, with 10 bases in between. Germline V gene data show CDR1 as MNHEY and CDR2 as SVGEGT. In nucleotides, the CDR3 is TGTGCCAGCAGAGGAAGCGAGAATGAGCAGTTCTTC. This gives the protein CASRGSENEQFF.

On this clonotype: Being off target in a library aimed at alpha chains, this beta chain has a size of little meaning. The rearrangement joins TRBV6-7 to TRBJ2-1; tentatively, D is TRBD2 (6 bases). TRBV6-7 falls under the ORF class, with uncertain function. Trimming left V 8 bases short and J 9 bases short, with 14 bases between. The CDR3 totals 12 residues. The CDR3 bases are TGTGCCAGCGACTCTGCCGGGGGTGAGCAGTTCTTC. Encoded protein: CASDSAGGEQFF.

This clonotype came up once. Little can be read into the size of this beta chain, an off-target read in a library designed for alpha chains. The CDR3 region has the DNA TGTGCCAGCCGAGGGACCTCGTCAGCCGAGCAGTACTTC. This translates into CASRGTSSAEQYF. V and J are TRBV6-1 and TRBJ2-7; perhaps D is TRBD1 or TRBD2 (5 bases each). Germline V gene sequence: CDR1 MNHNS, CDR2 SASEGT. V dropped 8 bases and J dropped 6 bases, with 17 bases sitting between them. This CDR3 comprises 13 residues.

This clonotype was counted once. For a library built for alpha chains, this beta chain is a stray read; little rests on its size. The chain has TRBV6-1 and TRBJ1-1; TRBD1 agrees at 7 bases. The CDR3 is made up of 15 amino acids. The germline gives CDR1 MNHNS, CDR2 SASEGT. V gave up 7 bases and J gave up 4 bases; unmatched junction bases: 12. The CDR3 bases are TGTGCCAGCAACCTCAGGGGGGGGGTGATCACTGAAGCTTTCTTT. This encodes CASNLRGGVITEAFF.

Worth noting for this clonotype: With the library built for alpha chains, this beta chain is off target and its frequency is not meaningful. V usage is TRBV6-6 and J usage is TRBJ2-1; possible D gene TRBD1, 6 bases. Trimming removed 2 bases from V and 6 bases from J, with 8 bases in between. This CDR3 contains 13 residues. Germline assignment: CDR1 MNHNY and CDR2 SVGAGI (reference sequence). CDR3 sequence reads: CASSYQGPNEQFF. The CDR3 bases are TGTGCCAGCAGTTACCAGGGGCCCAATGAGCAGTTCTTC.

In regard to this clonotype: The library was designed around alpha chains, so this beta chain is a stray read whose abundance carries little weight. This chain links TRBV25-1 with TRBJ1-5, with D maybe TRBD1 (6 bases). V was pared by 1 base and J by 5 bases, with 12 bases between. The CDR3 extends over 15 amino acids. Germline assignment: CDR1 MGHDK and CDR2 SYGVNS. The CDR3 loop is CASSESGKGDQPQHF. The CDR3 nucleotides are TGTGCCAGCAGTGAATCCGGGAAGGGGGATCAGCCCCAGCATTTT.

On this clonotype: Within a library made for alpha chains, this beta chain is off target, and its count is uninformative. This CDR3 is CASSDTRNTEAFF. In DNA form, the CDR3 reads TGTGCCAGCAGCGACACACGGAACACTGAAGCTTTCTTT. The rearrangement joins TRBV7-3 to TRBJ1-1; the D is unclear. The germline gives CDR1 SGHTA, CDR2 FQGTGA. V was clipped by 5 bases and J by 1 base, with 8 bases between them. The CDR3 runs 13 residues.

Notes on this clonotype: Found in a library prepared for alpha chains, this beta chain is an off-target read, and its abundance has little meaning. The gene calls are TRBV20-1 and TRBJ2-2; D remains unclear. The V and J ends lost 7 bases and 2 bases respectively, with 11 bases between them. The CDR3 runs to 13 residues. CDR1 and CDR2 (germline): DFQATT, SNEGSKA (reference sequence). CDR3 protein: CSVRADNTGELFF. In DNA, the CDR3 is TGCAGTGTAAGGGCCGATAACACCGGGGAGCTGTTTTTT.

For this clonotype: The size of this beta chain means little, since it is a stray read in a library made for alpha chains. The gene calls are TRBV6-1 and TRBJ2-1; D is unclear. The CDR3 is 12 amino acids. The germline gives CDR1 MNHNS, CDR2 SASEGT. V lost 0 bases and J lost 13, with 10 bases in between. CDR3 in DNA: TGTGCCAGCAGTGAAGCGCGACTCCGTCAGTTCTTC. Its protein is CASSEARLRQFF.

The table lists this clonotype with a few counts. Found in a library prepared for alpha chains, this beta chain is an off-target read, and its abundance has little meaning. This CDR3 is CASSYGVGEQYF. The CDR3 DNA sequence: TGTGCCAGCAGTTATGGTGTAGGGGAGCAGTACTTC. The chain employs TRBV6-2 or TRBV6-3 and TRBJ2-7; D gene uncertain. Trimming left V 3 bases short and J 7 bases short, with 10 bases between. In germline, CDR1 is MNHEY, CDR2 SVGEGT. The CDR3 covers 12 residues.

Regarding this clonotype: The library was built for alpha chains, so this beta chain is an off-target read and its size means little. The CDR3 sequence is CASSPGTSSYEQYF. The CDR3, as DNA: TGTGCCAGCAGTCCGGGGACTAGCTCCTACGAGCAGTACTTC. The chain recombines TRBV6-1 with TRBJ2-7; 8 bases are a match to TRBD2. Germline V gene lookup returns CDR1 MNHNS and CDR2 SASEGT. The CDR3 has 14 amino acids. V lost 5 bases, J lost 0 bases, and 3 bases stayed unmatched.

With regard to this clonotype: This beta chain is an unintended read in a library built for alpha chains; its size means little. The gene calls are TRBV6-5 and TRBJ2-1; D perhaps matches TRBD2 (5 bases). The CDR3 length is 15 residues. From germline, CDR1 is MNHEY and CDR2 SVGAGI. Trimming removed 3 bases from V and 0 bases from J, with 9 bases in between. For the CDR3, the DNA is TGTGCCAGCAGTTATCGGGGAAGCTCCTACAATGAGCAGTTCTTC. This encodes CASSYRGSSYNEQFF.

Comment on this clonotype: The size of this beta chain means little, since it is a stray read in a library made for alpha chains. The chain links TRBV19 to TRBJ1-5; D unclear. The germline V gene has CDR1 LNHDA and CDR2 SQIVND (reference sequence). The CDR3 is 14 residues long. Trimming removed 3 bases at V and 6 bases at J, with 12 bases between. The CDR3 loop is CASSIAWAGQPQHF. CDR3 DNA sequence: TGTGCCAGTAGTATTGCATGGGCCGGTCAGCCCCAGCATTTT.

Remarks on this clonotype: This beta chain was picked up by a library intended for alpha chains and is off target, so its count carries little meaning. The CDR3 loop reads CASSRTGSLDEPQHF. The CDR3 region has the DNA TGTGCCAGCAGTCGGACAGGGTCCCTGGACGAGCCCCAGCATTTT. This chain links TRBV27 with TRBJ1-5; TRBD1 aligns across 8 bases. The germline CDR1 and CDR2 sequences are MNHEY and SMNVEV (reference sequence). The CDR3 length is 15 residues. The ends lost 5 bases at V and 8 bases at J; junction bases unmatched: 11.

This clonotype was counted a few times. With the library built for alpha chains, this beta chain is off target and its frequency is not meaningful. In DNA form, the CDR3 reads TGTGCCAGCAGACGACAGGGGGCCACTGAAGCTTTCTTT. Protein: CASRRQGATEAFF. V is TRBV6-2 or TRBV6-3 and J is TRBJ1-1; 10 positions agree with TRBD1. The CDR3 has 13 residues. CDR1 MNHEY and CDR2 SVGEGT come from the germline V gene. Trimming cost V 6 bases and J 4 bases; bases outside gene matches: 2.

The sample holds a few counts of this clonotype. This beta chain is an off-target read within a library intended for alpha chains, so its frequency means little. This sequence joins TRBV15 and TRBJ2-5; a weak D match, TRBD2 (6 bases). CDR1 and CDR2 (germline): LNHNV, YYDKDF (reference sequence). V was shortened by 0 bases and J by 5 bases, with 10 bases between the two germline ends. The length of the CDR3 is 14 residues. The CDR3 DNA reads TGTGCCACCAGCAGAGATCAGCGGGTGGAGACCCAGTACTTC. This gives the protein CATSRDQRVETQYF.

This clonotype was recorded a few times. Because the library targeted alpha chains, this beta chain is an off-target read whose size means little. The chain is built from TRBV28 and TRBJ2-3; perhaps TRBD1 as D (6 bases). CDR1 and CDR2 (germline): MDHEN, SYDVKM. Trimming removed 6 bases from V and 5 bases from J, with 12 bases in between. The CDR3 loop spans 13 amino acids. The CDR3 bases are TGTGCCAGCAGGAACAGGGCTGGAGATACGCAGTATTTT. Translation gives CASRNRAGDTQYF.

Concerning this clonotype: This beta chain slipped into a library made for alpha chains as a stray read, so its size is not meaningful. CDR3 sequence: CASSWGGGDTQYF. The CDR3 nucleotides read TGTGCCAGCAGCTGGGGAGGGGGAGATACGCAGTATTTT. The V and J genes are TRBV5-4 and TRBJ2-3; a weak D match, TRBD2 (7 bases). Germline V gives CDR1 SGHNT, CDR2 YYREEE (reference sequence). This CDR3 is 13 amino acids long. V was clipped by 3 bases and J by 5 bases, with 10 bases between them.